This T cell receptor beta chain was recorded in a study of T cell responses to AZD1222 COVID-19 vaccine. Study-level information: Analysis merged second doses at about 4 or about 12 weeks. The study's findings and limits: Reports say nearly half of spike-specific TCRs go after unmutated variant regions. Seropositive AZD1222 recipients at baseline numbered only five or six.

Concerning this clone itself: Its matching antigen is unknown.

The assay was immunoSEQ multiplex PCR, and TCRdb's table has in-frame clones only and misses some. Of tens of thousands of clones listed, approximately 86% are singletons. V was clipped by 5 bases and J by 3 bases, with 13 bases between them. Germline V gene sequence: CDR1 LNHDA, CDR2 SQIVND (reference sequence). The CDR3 contains 14 residues. Specimen: peripheral blood, collected on day 0 of AZD1222 vaccination. The receptor was derived from an adult in good health. The chain carries TRBV19 and TRBJ2-5; possibly TRBD1 or TRBD2 for D (7 bases each). CDR3 protein: CASSRPGGEETQYF. The CDR3 nucleotides are TGTGCCAGTAGTCGACCAGGGGGGGAAGAGACCCAGTACTTC.